This TCR beta chain came from a study of cytomegalovirus exposure and HLA in healthy donors. With V trimmed by 6 bases and J by 8 bases, 6 bases remained unmatched. From germline, CDR1 is MNHNY and CDR2 SVGAGI (reference sequence). The CDR3 runs to 12 residues. 13 Jbeta primers and 60 Vbeta primers were used for the PCR. Authors' data handling: Tens of millions of unique TCR beta chains, 9 million to 14 million shared, were counted in a later analysis. Here immunoSEQ multiplex PCR was the method, and the copy in TCRdb shows in-frame clones only, minus some. V and J calls and clone size are copied from that table; D and trimming were computed from the DNA. The table includes around 50,000 clones, about 70% detected once. In this sample, this clone turned up a few times. Its specificity is not known. Points from the study as a whole: A previous analysis found most TCR beta V segments productive roughly 87% or roughly 30% of the time. Researchers reportedly found TCR beta sequences accurately predicted most subjects' HLA-A and HLA-B alleles. Many donors shared some public TCRs, even though most TCR sequences were rare.

The sequenced sample was PBMCs. This rearrangement joins TRBV6-6 to TRBJ1-1; 7 bases map to TRBD1. This sequence originates from a woman aged 50 to 65 in good health and CMV-seropositive. This CDR3 reads CASSHDREEAFF. The CDR3 nucleotides are TGTGCCAGCAGCCATGACAGGGAGGAAGCTTTCTTT.